This TCR beta chain was profiled in a study of T cell responses to AZD1222 COVID-19 vaccine. Clones were read by immunoSEQ multiplex PCR, and TCRdb kept only the in-frame ones, dropping some. The repertoire holds roughly 170,000 clones, with around 94% as singletons. Trimming cost V 10 bases and J 0 bases, with 17 bases left between them. This CDR3 region has 15 residues. Germline V gives CDR1 LNHDA, CDR2 SQIVND (reference sequence). The receptor's source is an adult who received the AZD1222 COVID-19 vaccine. V and J are TRBV19 and TRBJ2-3; a possible D gene is TRBD2 (6 bases). The source material was peripheral blood, sampled 28 days after the second AZD1222 dose. CDR3 loop: CATTQAGQSTDTQYF. CDR3 DNA sequence: TGTGCCACGACCCAGGCGGGGCAGAGCACAGATACGCAGTATTTT.